This T cell receptor (beta chain) appears in the sequencing data of a study of cytotoxic CD8 clonotypes in ibrutinib-treated CLL. The count of this clone is one. CDR3 length: 16 residues. Germline V gene data show CDR1 as SGDLS and CDR2 as YYNGEE. Trimming stripped 0 bases from V and 5 bases from J, with 15 bases between. The assay was immunoSEQ multiplex PCR, and TCRdb's table has in-frame clones only and misses some. The top ten clones hold 12% to 15% of a sample with around 30,000 clones, about 62% of them seen once. The chain couples TRBV9 to TRBJ2-1, with unresolved D. Specimen: PBMCs, collected before ibrutinib treatment. The TCR sequence derives from a human donor with chronic lymphocytic leukemia. The DNA of the CDR3 is TGTGCCAGCAGCGTAGTTCCGCATTCCACCAACAATGAGCAGTTCTTC. Amino acids: CASSVVPHSTNNEQFF.